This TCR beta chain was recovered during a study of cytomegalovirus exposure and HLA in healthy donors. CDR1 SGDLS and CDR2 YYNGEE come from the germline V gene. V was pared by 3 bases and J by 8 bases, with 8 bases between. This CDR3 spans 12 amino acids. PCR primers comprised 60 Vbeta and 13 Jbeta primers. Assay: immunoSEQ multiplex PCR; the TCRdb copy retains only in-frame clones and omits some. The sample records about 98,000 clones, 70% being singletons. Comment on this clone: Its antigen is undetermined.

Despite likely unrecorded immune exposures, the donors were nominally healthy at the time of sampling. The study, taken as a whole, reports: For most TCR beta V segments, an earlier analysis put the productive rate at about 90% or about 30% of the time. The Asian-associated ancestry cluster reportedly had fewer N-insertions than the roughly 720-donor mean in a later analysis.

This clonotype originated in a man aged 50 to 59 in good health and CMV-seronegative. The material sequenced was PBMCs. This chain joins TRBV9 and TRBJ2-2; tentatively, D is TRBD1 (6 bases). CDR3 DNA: TGTGCCAGCAGCGGAGGGGGAGGGGAGCTGTTTTTT. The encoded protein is CASSGGGGELFF.